This T cell receptor (beta chain) was retrieved from a study of cytomegalovirus exposure and HLA in healthy donors. Study background: Across almost 400 genotyped donors, approximately 80% landed in the Caucasian-associated ancestry cluster.

Researchers ran the PCR with 60 Vbeta and 13 Jbeta primers. Produced via immunoSEQ multiplex PCR; TCRdb's table is partial and in-frame only. Altogether fewer than 250,000 clones are present, around 85% being singletons, with the ten largest covering 1% to 1.5%. V shed 6 bases and J 5 bases; nucleotides not matched to a gene: 9. The CDR3 sequence is 14 residues long. Germline CDR1 and CDR2: MNHNY and SVGAGI (reference sequence). The TCR originated in a human donor in good health. The material sequenced was PBMCs. V and J are TRBV6-6 and TRBJ2-5; 7 bases line up with TRBD1. This CDR3 is CASSRDRATETQYF. In DNA, the CDR3 is TGTGCCAGCAGCCGAGACAGGGCAACGGAGACCCAGTACTTC.